This T cell receptor (beta chain) was captured in a study of graft-versus-host responses after intestinal transplantation. Germline CDR1 is GTSNPN and CDR2 is SVGIG (reference sequence). The V gene lost 3 bases and the J gene lost 4 bases, with 10 bases spanning the gap. The CDR3 is made up of 12 amino acids. TCRdb keeps only in-frame clones here, not all; method: immunoSEQ multiplex PCR. The sample shows fewer than 8,500 clones, 75% of them seen only once. Graft specimens yielded both intraepithelial and lamina propria lymphocytes. The sequenced sample was ileum tissue, obtained roughly 230 days after intestinal transplant. The chain links TRBV30 to TRBJ2-7; tentatively, D is TRBD1 (6 bases). The clonotype was recovered from a human patient who received an intestinal transplant, so some T cells may come from the graft donor. CDR3 nucleotides: TGTGCCTGGAGCGGACAGCAATACGAGCAGTACTTC. This codes for CAWSGQQYEQYF.